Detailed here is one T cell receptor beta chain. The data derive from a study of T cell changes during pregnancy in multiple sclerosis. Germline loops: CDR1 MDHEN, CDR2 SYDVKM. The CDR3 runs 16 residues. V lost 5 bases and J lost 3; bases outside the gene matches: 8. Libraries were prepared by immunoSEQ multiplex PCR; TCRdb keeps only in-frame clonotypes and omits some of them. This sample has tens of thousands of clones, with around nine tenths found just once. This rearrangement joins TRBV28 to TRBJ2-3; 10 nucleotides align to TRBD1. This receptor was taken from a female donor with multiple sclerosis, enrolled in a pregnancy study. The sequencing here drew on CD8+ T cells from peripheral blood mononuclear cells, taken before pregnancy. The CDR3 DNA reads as TGTGCCAGCAGTCCGACAGGGGGCTTTTTAACAGATACGCAGTATTTT. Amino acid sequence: CASSPTGGFLTDTQYF.